This T cell receptor beta chain is drawn from a study of identical twins. The V gene end was trimmed by 4 bases and the J gene end by 7 bases; junction bases not matched to a gene: 3. Per the germline V gene, CDR1 is SGHTA and CDR2 is FQGNSA. This CDR3 has 14 amino acids. This clonotype was observed a few times. Each CDR3 protein is one row after TCRdb ran MiXCR on the 5' RACE reads. Seen here are hundreds of thousands of distinct CDR3 sequences, 24% observed once, and the top ten hold about 2.9%. This sample was also put to use in a study of T cells expressing NK-cell markers.

The sequence was collected from a woman aged 18-35 years in good health. Specimen: CD4+ T cells sorted from blood. The chain carries TRBV7-2 and TRBJ1-4; TRBD1 matches 10 bases. The CDR3 here is CASSSRTGGEKLFF. CDR3 DNA sequence: TGTGCCAGCAGCTCGAGGACAGGGGGTGAAAAACTGTTTTTT.